The next 9 T cell receptor beta chains were all read from a single sample in a study of identical twins (dated by TCRdb to about 2016). Library preparation was by 5' RACE. The sequencing machine was an Illumina HiSeq 2000. The public reads were reprocessed in TCRdb via fastp at Q25 and MiXCR, keeping in-frame beta chains. Here each entry gathers all rows of one CDR3 protein and keeps the most common genes and DNA. The sample table contains hundreds of thousands of distinct CDR3 sequences; only one count was recorded for roughly 6% of them. The ten top clones hold approximately 2% of the sample. The sample taken for sequencing was naive T cells sorted from blood. What this sample's cell subset or site label stands for: cells isolated with a human naive T-cell isolation kit. These TCRs come from a man between 18 and 35 years old in good health.

This clonotype was seen only a few times. This sequence joins TRBV5-1 and TRBJ2-1; 12 nucleotides align to TRBD2. This CDR3 spans 18 amino acids. V gave up 1 base and J gave up 0 bases; unmatched junction bases: 5. Germline V CDR1 and CDR2: SGHRS, YFSETQ. The CDR3 loop reads CASSLSLAGGSSYNEQFF. The CDR3 nucleotides read TGCGCCAGCAGCTTGAGCCTAGCGGGAGGGAGCTCCTACAATGAGCAGTTCTTC.

As concerns this clonotype: Germline and junction disagree at one end, which may indicate a read error. This chain uses TRBV7-7 with TRBJ2-2; the D gene is possibly TRBD1 (6 bases). This CDR3 region has 14 residues. Germline V lookup: CDR1 SSHAT, CDR2 FNYEAQ (reference sequence). CDR3 sequence: CGSSSRGNTGELFF. The CDR3 nucleotides are TGTGGCAGCAGCAGCAGGGGGAACACCGGGGAGCTGTTTTTT.

This clonotype was seen at least ten times. The V and J genes are TRBV5-1 and TRBJ2-3; no definite D call. V lost 2 bases and J lost 1, with 11 bases in between. CDR1 SGHRS and CDR2 YFSETQ come from the germline V gene. The CDR3 runs to 15 residues. CDR3 nucleotides: TGCGCCAGCAGCTTTTATCTAGATGGCACAGATACGCAGTATTTT. Translation gives CASSFYLDGTDTQYF.

The table lists this clonotype with many counts. The chain uses TRBV6-1 and TRBJ2-3, with D unclear. The CDR3 totals 15 residues. From germline, CDR1 is MNHNS and CDR2 SASEGT. The V end lost 4 bases, the J end lost 0 bases, and 11 bases lay between the germline ends. CDR3 amino acids: CASSARTLSTDTQYF. In nucleotides, the CDR3 is TGTGCCAGCAGTGCTCGGACGCTTAGCACAGATACGCAGTATTTT.

This chain connects TRBV9 to TRBJ2-1; D not resolved. In germline, CDR1 is SGDLS, CDR2 YYNGEE. Trimming shortened V by 1 base and J by 4 bases, and 9 bases separated the two germline ends. CDR3 length: 14 residues. The CDR3 nucleotides are TGTGCCAGCAGCGTATTTGCCTCATACAATGAGCAGTTCTTC. Translation gives CASSVFASYNEQFF.

This sequence joins TRBV6-1 and TRBJ2-2; TRBD1 agrees at 9 bases. Germline CDR1 MNHNS, CDR2 SASEGT. Losses at the gene ends were 6 bases for V and 8 bases for J; bases not matched to a gene: 7. CDR3 length: 14 residues. The DNA for the CDR3 is TGTGCCAGCAGGTCACAGGGGGCGCGGGGGGAGCTGTTTTTT. Translated: CASRSQGARGELFF.

The rearrangement uses TRBV12-3 or TRBV12-4 and TRBJ2-3; 11 nucleotides agree with TRBD2. This CDR3 contains 21 residues. Trimming cost V 3 bases and J 2 bases; bases outside gene matches: 19. CDR3 sequence (DNA): TGTGCCAGCAGTTTGACTGGACTAGCGGGTTACCTACGGGGGGACACAGATACGCAGTATTTT. Its translation: CASSLTGLAGYLRGDTDTQYF.

In its sample, this clonotype was seen many times. The genes are TRBV9 and TRBJ2-2; D is ambiguous. Germline V CDR1 and CDR2: SGDLS, YYNGEE. This CDR3 is built from 14 residues. The V and J ends lost 3 bases and 4 bases respectively, with 10 bases between them. CDR3 region: CASSEARFTGELFF. The CDR3 DNA is TGTGCCAGCAGCGAGGCTAGGTTCACCGGGGAGCTGTTTTTT.

This clonotype was seen a few times. The chain recombines TRBV25-1 with TRBJ2-5; unclear D gene. V dropped 2 bases and J dropped 4 bases, with 8 bases sitting between them. CDR1 and CDR2 from the germline V gene are MGHDK and SYGVNS. The CDR3 sequence is 13 residues long. CDR3 sequence: CASSEGDRETQYF. In DNA form, the CDR3 reads TGTGCCAGCAGTGAAGGCGACCGAGAGACCCAGTACTTC. Based on the CDR3 plus reference TRBV25-1 and TRBJ2-5, the full variable domain is EADIYQTPRYLVIGTGKKITLECSQTMGHDKMYWYQQDPGMELHLIHYSYGVNSTEKGDLSSESTVSRIRTEHFPLTLESARPSHTSQYLCASSEGDRETQYFGPGTRLLVL.